A selection of T cell receptor beta chains follows, all from one sample in a study of blood T cells in healthy people across ages. TCRdb called the 5' RACE reads again in MiXCR, with one record for every CDR3 protein. In the table there are more than 1,000,000 distinct CDR3 sequences, around 25% of which are singletons. Another study also made use of these data, one on T cells of mothers and their children.

The sample was blood. The receptors shown here come from a girl aged 2-10 years in good health. CDR3s include the opening cysteine and the closing phenylalanine or tryptophan. D genes are given only for firm matches. Clone size is given for some rows only: seen once, a few or many times, or a class if the clone is expanded.

clone size,V gene,D gene,J gene,CDR3 protein,CDR3 DNA
NA,TRBV6-5,NA,TRBJ1-1,CASSYSGTLAEAFF,TGTGCCAGCAGTTACTCGGGAACTCTCGCTGAAGCTTTCTTT
NA,TRBV29-1,NA,TRBJ2-3,CSVEGRTLNPDTQYF,TGCAGCGTTGAAGGGCGAACGCTCAACCCAGATACGCAGTATTTT
few,TRBV13,NA,TRBJ2-7,CASSSPRGDTYEQYF,TGTGCCAGCAGCTCCCCCAGGGGGGATACCTACGAGCAGTACTTC
few,TRBV10-2,NA,TRBJ2-6,CASSEETSGANVLTF,TGCGCCAGCAGTGAGGAGACTTCAGGGGCCAACGTCCTGACTTTC
many,TRBV3-1,TRBD2,TRBJ2-7,CASSQGLAVRYEQYF,TGTGCCAGCAGCCAAGGGCTAGCGGTTCGCTACGAGCAGTACTTC
few,TRBV29-1,TRBD2,TRBJ2-5,CSVDGTSGRIVGETQYF,TGCAGCGTTGACGGGACTAGCGGGAGGATAGTTGGAGAGACCCAGTACTTC
NA,TRBV29-1,NA,TRBJ2-7,CSVVGPLNPYEQYF,TGCAGCGTTGTAGGCCCGTTAAATCCCTACGAGCAGTACTTC
NA,TRBV5-1,NA,TRBJ1-2,CASSEPDGYGYTF,TGCGCCAGCAGCGAGCCAGATGGCTATGGCTACACCTTC
NA,TRBV5-6,NA,TRBJ2-7,CASSLWRAGPAYEQYF,TGTGCCAGCAGCTTGTGGCGGGCGGGGCCTGCCTACGAGCAGTACTTC
NA,TRBV20-1,NA,TRBJ2-3,CSASKASDTQYF,TGCAGTGCTAGTAAGGCCTCAGATACGCAGTATTTT
NA,TRBV7-2,TRBD1,TRBJ1-2,CASSPTGQWANYGYTF,TGTGCCAGCAGCCCCACGGGACAGTGGGCTAACTATGGCTACACCTTC
NA,TRBV19,NA,TRBJ2-2,CASSRQTNTGELFF,TGTGCCAGTAGTAGACAGACGAACACCGGGGAGCTGTTTTTT
NA,TRBV9,NA,TRBJ2-3,CASSARELDTQYF,TGTGCCAGCAGCGCCCGGGAGCTAGATACGCAGTATTTT
few,TRBV5-5,NA,TRBJ1-2,CASSLGLAVNYGYTF,TGTGCCAGCAGCTTGGGGTTAGCGGTCAACTATGGCTACACCTTC
few,TRBV15,NA,TRBJ1-4,CATSRDMTVNEKLFF,TGTGCCACCAGCAGAGATATGACAGTAAATGAAAAACTGTTTTTT
NA,TRBV29-1,TRBD1,TRBJ2-7,CSVVGGQSTEQYF,TGCAGCGTTGTAGGGGGACAGTCCACGGAGCAGTACTTC
NA,TRBV6-5,NA,TRBJ2-1,CASTGGLPSSPYNEQFF,TGTGCCAGCACCGGGGGGCTGCCATCATCCCCCTACAATGAGCAGTTCTTC
NA,TRBV29-1,NA,TRBJ2-1,CSVVGGADNEQFF,TGCAGCGTTGTGGGCGGGGCGGACAATGAGCAGTTCTTC
NA,TRBV20-1,TRBD1,TRBJ1-1,CSARSDRGEGTEAFF,TGCAGTGCTAGGTCCGACAGGGGAGAAGGAACTGAAGCTTTCTTT
NA,TRBV25-1,NA,TRBJ1-5,CASSKSGKGQPQHF,TGTGCCAGCTCGAAATCGGGGAAGGGTCAGCCCCAGCATTTT
few,TRBV5-1,NA,TRBJ2-5,CASTPGGPRTQYF,TGCGCCAGCACCCCTGGGGGACCTAGGACCCAGTACTTC
few,TRBV5-5,TRBD1,TRBJ2-7,CASSDTGTELYEQYF,TGTGCCAGCAGTGACACCGGGACAGAGCTCTACGAGCAGTACTTC
few,TRBV4-1,NA,TRBJ2-1,CASSPVLGRAIDNEQFF,TGCGCCAGCAGCCCCGTTTTGGGCAGGGCGATCGACAATGAGCAGTTCTTC
few,TRBV7-9,NA,TRBJ2-1,CASSPIISNNEQFF,TGTGCCAGCAGCCCTATAATATCAAACAATGAGCAGTTCTTC
few,TRBV20-1,NA,TRBJ2-3,CSAAGLDTQYF,TGCAGTGCTGCGGGTTTAGATACGCAGTATTTT
NA,TRBV7-8,NA,TRBJ2-1,CASSLGLENEQFF,TGTGCCAGCAGCCTGGGACTGGAAAATGAGCAGTTCTTC
NA,TRBV7-2,TRBD2,TRBJ2-1,CASSHPLSGISYNEQFF,TGTGCCAGCAGCCACCCCCTCAGCGGGATCTCCTACAATGAGCAGTTCTTC